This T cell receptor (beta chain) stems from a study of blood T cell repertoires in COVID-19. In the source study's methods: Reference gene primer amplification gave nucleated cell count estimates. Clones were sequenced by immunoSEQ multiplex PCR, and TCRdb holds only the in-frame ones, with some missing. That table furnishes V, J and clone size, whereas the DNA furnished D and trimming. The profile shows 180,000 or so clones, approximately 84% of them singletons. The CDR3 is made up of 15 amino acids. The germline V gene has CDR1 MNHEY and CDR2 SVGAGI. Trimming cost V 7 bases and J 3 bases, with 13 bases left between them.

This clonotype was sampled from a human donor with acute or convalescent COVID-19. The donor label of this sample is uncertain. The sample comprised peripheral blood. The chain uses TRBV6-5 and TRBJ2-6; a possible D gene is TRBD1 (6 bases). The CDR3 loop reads CASKQGFGGANVLTF. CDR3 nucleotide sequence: TGTGCCAGCAAACAGGGTTTTGGTGGGGCCAACGTCCTGACTTTC.